This T cell receptor (beta chain) was sequenced during a study of T cells after somatic rescue of genetic block. As concerns this clone: Other DNA sequences in this sample translate to the same CDR3.

The method was immunoSEQ multiplex PCR; TCRdb's version includes in-frame clones alone and lacks a portion of them. The sample records about 13,000 clones, about 69% being singletons. CDR1 and CDR2 from the germline V gene are SEHNR and FQNEAQ (reference sequence). Deletions cut 1 base from V and 0 bases from J, with 9 bases between. The CDR3 runs 15 residues. The sequenced material came from peripheral blood mononuclear cells (PBMCs). The chain links TRBV7-9 to TRBJ1-1, with D unclear. This clonotype originated in a boy between 10 and 17 years old. This CDR3 is CASSLEKALNTEAFF. CDR3 DNA sequence: TGTGCCAGCAGCTTAGAAAAAGCCTTGAACACTGAAGCTTTCTTT.